The 32 T cell receptor beta chains below all came from one sample that was sequenced in a study of Ad26.COV2.S vaccination and SARS-CoV-2 variants. Regarding treatment: around 19 received Ad26.COV2.S at low or high dose, single or two shots; about 5 received placebo; per-sample allocation not given. Repertoires come from day 63 after the first vaccine or placebo injection. Measured with immunoSEQ multiplex PCR; TCRdb has only the in-frame clones, and not every one. The sample consists of 300,000 to 400,000 clones, around four fifths of them appearing once. Sequencing was performed on peripheral blood, taken in a trial of Ad26.COV2.S vaccine versus placebo. These receptors were taken from a person aged 18 to 65 who received the Ad26.COV2.S COVID-19 vaccine or a placebo.

As DNA, the CDR3 is TGTGCCAGCAGCTTATTAGGGTTCAATGAGCAGTTCTTC. It is translated as CASSLLGFNEQFF. The chain links TRBV7-3 to TRBJ2-1; D remains ambiguous. V lost 2 bases to trimming and J lost 6 bases, with 8 bases between them. Germline CDR1 is SGHTA and CDR2 is FQGTGA. CDR3 length: 13 amino acids.

In this sample, this clone turned up a few times. J is TRBJ1-1 and V is TRBV5-4; 8 bases fit TRBD1. The germline gives CDR1 SGHNT, CDR2 YYREEE (reference sequence). With 2 bases clipped from V and 6 bases from J, the junction kept 9 bases outside the gene matches. The CDR3 runs to 15 residues. The CDR3 DNA reads as TGTGCCAGCAGCTTTCAGGGGGCGCGGGTCCCTGAAGCTTTCTTT. It codes for CASSFQGARVPEAFF.

This clone was seen a single time. CDR3 residues: CATSFSSGGAPETQYF. The CDR3 DNA follows: TGTGCCACCAGTTTTAGTAGCGGGGGGGCCCCAGAGACCCAGTACTTC. The V gene is TRBV24-1, the J gene TRBJ2-5; TRBD2 aligns across 11 bases. V lost 6 bases, J lost 4 bases, and 9 bases stayed unmatched. The CDR3 runs 16 residues. CDR1 KGHDR and CDR2 SFDVKD come from the germline V gene.

The chain employs TRBV7-3 and TRBJ1-1; the D is unclear. Trimming took off 2 bases at V and 6 bases at J, with 10 bases between the two ends. The CDR3 loop spans 13 amino acids. CDR1 and CDR2 from the germline V gene are SGHTA and FQGTGA. The CDR3 sequence is CASSLFPGAEAFF. CDR3 coding DNA: TGTGCCAGCAGCTTATTCCCGGGCGCTGAAGCTTTCTTT. Full variable domain (remainder filled in from reference TRBV7-3 and TRBJ1-1): GAGVSQTPSNKVTEKGKYVELRCDPISGHTALYWYRQSLGQGPEFLIYFQGTGAADDSGLPNDRFFAVRPEGSVSTLKIQRTERGDSAVYLCASSLFPGAEAFFGQGTRLTVV.

The chain is built from TRBV28 and TRBJ1-6; D is unclear. Germline assignment: CDR1 MDHEN and CDR2 SYDVKM. CDR3 length: 16 amino acids. Deletions cut 9 bases from V and 9 bases from J, with 24 bases between. CDR3 nucleotides: TGTGCCAGTTCTTGGGCCAGTCAGGAGGTCGGTTCACCCCTCCACTTT. The encoded protein is CASSWASQEVGSPLHF.

The CDR3 here is CASSFFPGGGTDTQYF. The DNA for the CDR3 is TGTGCCAGCAGTTTTTTCCCCGGGGGGGGGACAGATACGCAGTATTTT. J is TRBJ2-3 and V is TRBV27; 8 bases agree with TRBD2. The CDR3 spans 16 residues. Unmatched junction bases numbered 8, after V lost 3 bases and J lost 3 bases. CDR1 and CDR2 (germline): MNHEY, SMNVEV (reference sequence).

This clone has a handful of counts. The chain joins TRBV7-9 to TRBJ1-5; D remains unclear. The CDR3 contains 15 residues. V was shortened by 3 bases and J by 0 bases, with 9 bases between the two germline ends. CDR1 SEHNR and CDR2 FQNEAQ come from the germline V gene (reference sequence). The CDR3 is CASSLSQLSNQPQHF. The CDR3, as DNA: TGTGCCAGCAGCTTGAGTCAGCTTAGCAATCAGCCCCAGCATTTT. Using reference TRBV7-9 and TRBJ1-5 for the parts outside the CDR3, the full variable domain is DTGVSQNPRHKITKRGQNVTFRCDPISEHNRLYWYRQTLGQGPEFLTYFQNEAQLEKSRLLSDRFSAERPKGSFSTLEIQRTEQGDSAMYLCASSLSQLSNQPQHFGDGTRLSIL.

CDR3 region: CASSQDRVNEQFF. In DNA, the CDR3 is TGCGCCAGCAGCCAAGACAGGGTCAATGAGCAGTTCTTC. The chain links TRBV4-1 to TRBJ2-1; D might be TRBD1 (5 bases). The CDR3 runs to 13 residues. Trimming cost V 0 bases and J 6 bases, with 6 bases left between them. Germline values: CDR1 MGHRA, CDR2 YSYEKL.

The chain recombines TRBV5-1 with TRBJ2-7, with 13 bases lining up with TRBD2. V gave up 3 bases and J gave up 2 bases; unmatched junction bases: 5. The germline gives CDR1 SGHRS, CDR2 YFSETQ. The CDR3 has 16 residues. The chain's CDR3 is CASSWGTSGAAYEQYF. In DNA, the CDR3 is TGCGCCAGCAGCTGGGGGACTAGCGGGGCGGCCTACGAGCAGTACTTC.

This clone has just a few counts. The chain joins TRBV7-9 to TRBJ1-5; 8 bases are a match to TRBD1. J lost 5 bases, V lost 0 bases, and 6 bases had no gene match. Germline lookup yields CDR1 SEHNR and CDR2 FQNEAQ (reference sequence). The CDR3 is 16 amino acids. The CDR3 sequence: CASSLAVGRGHQPQHF. The CDR3 nucleotides are TGTGCCAGCAGCTTAGCGGTGGGCAGGGGGCATCAGCCCCAGCATTTT.

The CDR3 loop reads CASSLSGRLISSGNTIYF. Here the CDR3 DNA reads TGTGCCAGCAGCTTATCTGGGCGTCTGATCTCCTCTGGAAACACCATATATTTT. This chain uses TRBV11-2 with TRBJ1-3, with D unclear. Looked up from germline, CDR1 is SGHAT and CDR2 is FQNNGV. This CDR3 is 18 amino acids long. V lost 2 bases and J lost 0, with 17 bases in between.

V is TRBV4-1 and J is TRBJ2-7, with TRBD2 matching 13 bases. The V and J ends lost 0 bases and 7 bases, in that order; junction bases with no gene match: 9. The length of the CDR3 is 17 residues. Germline assignment: CDR1 MGHRA and CDR2 YSYEKL. The CDR3 protein is CASSQDTSGGASVEQYF. The CDR3 DNA sequence: TGCGCCAGCAGCCAAGATACTAGCGGGGGGGCCTCGGTTGAGCAGTACTTC.

The CDR3 bases are TGTGCCAGTAGTATACAGGGGGCAGAGCAGCCCCAGCATTTT. Amino acid sequence: CASSIQGAEQPQHF. V and J are TRBV19 and TRBJ1-5; 8 bases match TRBD1. The CDR3 is 14 amino acids. Trimming took 2 bases from V and 7 from J; bases not matched to a gene: 4. The germline gives CDR1 LNHDA, CDR2 SQIVND (reference sequence).

V usage is TRBV5-1 and J usage is TRBJ2-1, with D perhaps matching TRBD1 or TRBD2 (5 bases each). The CDR3 runs 17 residues. CDR1 is SGHRS and CDR2 is YFSETQ in the germline V gene. V gave up 2 bases and J gave up 7 bases, with 22 bases separating them. The CDR3 region is CASSFSTGSPTKNEQFF. The CDR3, as DNA: TGCGCCAGCAGCTTTAGTACAGGCTCCCCGACTAAGAATGAGCAGTTCTTC.

This clone was seen a handful of times. This chain uses TRBV9 with TRBJ2-1, with a possible D match to TRBD1 (5 bases). This CDR3 has 16 residues. Trimming cost V 4 bases and J 3 bases, with 17 bases left between them. Germline CDR1 and CDR2: SGDLS and YYNGEE. CDR3 sequence (DNA): TGTGCCAGCAGCCCCCGCGACAGTTCCCTCTACAATGAGCAGTTCTTC. Translating it yields CASSPRDSSLYNEQFF.

This clone was seen repeatedly, ten times or more. This chain joins TRBV6-2 or TRBV6-3 and TRBJ2-2; 10 bases are shared with TRBD1. CDR1 is MNHEY and CDR2 is SVGEGT in the germline V gene. The CDR3 length is 15 residues. With V trimmed by 5 bases and J by 3 bases, 3 bases remained unmatched. DNA for the CDR3: TGTGCCAGCAGTCTGGGACAGGGGCACACCGGGGAGCTGTTTTTT. Translated, it gives CASSLGQGHTGELFF.

The gene calls are TRBV6-1 and TRBJ2-7; 8 bases align to TRBD1. The V and J ends lost 0 bases and 9 bases, in that order; junction bases with no gene match: 7. The CDR3 totals 14 residues. Germline-derived CDR1 and CDR2 are MNHNS and SASEGT. CDR3 in amino acids: CASSEALQGARQYF. In DNA, the CDR3 is TGTGCCAGCAGTGAAGCGCTTCAGGGGGCGAGGCAGTACTTC.

The CDR3 here is CASSSLRGPMNTEAFF. DNA of the CDR3: TGTGCCAGCAGCTCCCTCAGGGGTCCCATGAACACTGAAGCTTTCTTT. The chain employs TRBV13 and TRBJ1-1, with D tentatively TRBD1 (6 bases). V was shortened by 4 bases and J by 0 bases, with 15 bases between the two germline ends. CDR3 length: 16 residues. Germline V gene data show CDR1 as PRHDT and CDR2 as FYEKMQ (reference sequence).

The V gene is TRBV28, the J gene TRBJ1-2, with a weak D call TRBD1 (5 bases). With 6 bases removed from V and 5 bases from J, the gap between germline ends came to 16 bases. Germline V gives CDR1 MDHEN, CDR2 SYDVKM. CDR3 length: 14 residues. In DNA, the CDR3 is TGTGCCAGCAGACAACAGGAACCCCCGTATGGCTACACCTTC. Translation: CASRQQEPPYGYTF.

This clone was observed a single time. CDR3 sequence (DNA): TGTGCCAGCAGCACTATGAGGTTCAGGGGATCTGGGGAGACCCAGTACTTC. The encoded protein is CASSTMRFRGSGETQYF. The rearrangement joins TRBV13 to TRBJ2-5, with D possibly being TRBD1 (6 bases). The CDR3 runs to 17 residues. The germline CDR1 and CDR2 sequences are PRHDT and FYEKMQ (reference sequence). V lost 5 bases and J 5 bases, leaving 24 bases between the germline ends.

J is TRBJ2-1 and V is TRBV19; the match to TRBD2 covers 8 bases. J lost 3 bases, V lost 3 bases, and 4 bases had no gene match. The germline gives CDR1 LNHDA, CDR2 SQIVND (reference sequence). This CDR3 contains 15 residues. The CDR3 DNA sequence: TGTGCCAGTAGTATGTCGGGGGGGTTCTACAATGAGCAGTTCTTC. Protein product: CASSMSGGFYNEQFF.

The chain employs TRBV7-8 and TRBJ2-2; 11 nucleotides agree with TRBD1. The germline V gene has CDR1 SGHVS and CDR2 FQNEAQ. Trimming cost V 5 bases and J 7 bases; bases outside gene matches: 9. This CDR3 contains 16 residues. The CDR3 DNA is TGTGCCAGCAGCCCTCTGGACAGGGGGCGTTTCGGGGAGCTGTTTTTT. This codes for CASSPLDRGRFGELFF.

Here the CDR3 DNA reads TGCGCCAGCAGACAGCAACCGGGACAGGGAAACTATGGCTACACCTTC. Protein: CASRQQPGQGNYGYTF. V is TRBV5-1 and J is TRBJ1-2, with 9 bases aligning to TRBD1. The CDR3 is 16 residues long. Per the germline V gene, CDR1 is SGHRS and CDR2 is YFSETQ. The J segment lost 2 bases and the V segment lost 5 bases, leaving 10 bases of the junction unmatched.

The chain joins TRBV4-1 to TRBJ2-1; 7 bases match TRBD1. Germline V gene lookup returns CDR1 MGHRA and CDR2 YSYEKL. This CDR3 is 16 amino acids long. Trimming took 0 bases from V and 2 from J; bases not matched to a gene: 4. Here the CDR3 reads CASSQEEQGAYNEQFF. The DNA of the CDR3 is TGCGCCAGCAGCCAAGAGGAGCAGGGGGCCTACAATGAGCAGTTCTTC.

The chain couples TRBV28 to TRBJ1-1; TRBD1 matches at 7 bases. CDR1 is MDHEN, CDR2 SYDVKM, per germline. The CDR3 is 14 residues long. The V segment lost 3 bases and the J segment 3 bases; nucleotides outside the gene matches: 4. CDR3 residues: CASSLEGAYTEAFF. The DNA for the CDR3 is TGTGCCAGCAGTTTGGAGGGGGCCTACACTGAAGCTTTCTTT.

The chain uses TRBV7-2 and TRBJ2-3; no reliable D call. Germline V CDR1 and CDR2: SGHTA, FQGNSA. Between the trimmed V and J ends, which lost 5 bases and 0 bases, there was a span of 21 bases. The CDR3 consists of 18 residues. The CDR3 sequence is CASSRRPHSLTSTDTQYF. The CDR3, as DNA: TGTGCCAGCAGCCGTCGCCCCCACTCTTTGACTAGCACAGATACGCAGTATTTT.

The rearrangement joins TRBV6-5 to TRBJ1-1; the D is unclear. Germline V gives CDR1 MNHEY, CDR2 SVGAGI. Trimming cost V 4 bases and J 1 base, with 13 bases left between them. This CDR3 has 15 residues. The DNA for the CDR3 is TGTGCCAGCAGTTTCCGAGGACGGGCGAACACTGAAGCTTTCTTT. It yields the protein CASSFRGRANTEAFF.

The rearrangement uses TRBV19 and TRBJ1-6; a possible D gene is TRBD1 (5 bases). Germline V gene data show CDR1 as LNHDA and CDR2 as SQIVND (reference sequence). Trimming stripped 3 bases from V and 0 bases from J, with 12 bases between. This CDR3 spans 17 amino acids. CDR3 coding DNA: TGTGCCAGTAGTATCGGACAACGATACTCCTATAATTCACCCCTCCACTTT. It is translated as CASSIGQRYSYNSPLHF.

This clone was counted a few times. The sample carries other DNA sequences with the same CDR3. V gene TRBV18 combines with J gene TRBJ2-2; D is unclear. The V end lost 0 bases, the J end lost 2 bases, and 4 bases lay between the germline ends. CDR1 is KGHSH, CDR2 LQKENI, per germline. CDR3 length equals 14 residues. CDR3 DNA sequence: TGTGCCAGCTCACCACCTGGAAACACCGGGGAGCTGTTTTTT. It encodes CASSPPGNTGELFF.

The rearrangement joins TRBV12-3 or TRBV12-4 to TRBJ1-2; D might be TRBD1 (6 bases). The CDR3 is 13 residues long. V lost 7 bases, J lost 7 bases, and 16 bases lay in between. DNA of the CDR3: TGTGCCAGCAACACCGGGGTAGGGGGTGGCTACACCTTC. Translated: CASNTGVGGGYTF.

The V gene is TRBV4-2, the J gene TRBJ1-2, with D hard to call. This CDR3 region has 14 residues. Germline V gene sequence: CDR1 LGHNA, CDR2 YNFKEQ. V shed 0 bases and J shed 5 bases, with 10 bases lying between them. In DNA, the CDR3 is TGTGCCAGCAGCCAAGAGATCCACGCTTATGGCTACACCTTC. This codes for CASSQEIHAYGYTF.

The chain has TRBV2 and TRBJ1-2; no firm D call. CDR1 is SNHLY, CDR2 FYNNEI, per germline. This CDR3 spans 13 amino acids. Trimming removed 2 bases from V and 3 bases from J, with 7 bases in between. The CDR3 nucleotides read TGTGCCAGCAGTGAACTCGTCGACTATGGCTACACCTTC. Its translation is CASSELVDYGYTF.